What follows are 24 T cell receptor beta chains derived from one specimen sequenced in a study of Graves' ophthalmopathy and Graves' hyperthyroidism. Amplification of the TCR beta CDR3 regions used RNA transcripts (as template). First-round RT-PCR relied on HTBI primers, and a second-round multiplex PCR came next. One entry per CDR3 protein results from TCRdb running MiXCR on the multiplex PCR reads. Of over a million distinct CDR3 sequences listed, about two fifths are singletons. The source material was peripheral blood or thyroid tissue (not recorded which). The receptors derive from an adult man with Graves' hyperthyroidism.

J is TRBJ1-1 and V is TRBV6-1; no definite D call. The length of the CDR3 is 13 residues. Trimming took 6 bases from V and 1 from J, leaving 9 bases between them. Germline V gene data show CDR1 as MNHNS and CDR2 as SASEGT. The CDR3: CASRGWENTEAFF. CDR3 bases: TGTGCCAGCAGGGGATGGGAGAACACTGAAGCTTTCTTT.

This clonotype showed up just a few times. The J gene is TRBJ1-1, the V gene TRBV20-1; 8 nucleotides align to TRBD1. J gave up 11 bases and V 6 bases, and 20 bases lay outside the gene matches. In germline, CDR1 is DFQATT, CDR2 SNEGSKA (reference sequence). This CDR3 spans 15 amino acids. CDR3 in amino acids: CSATGPDRGPVFAFF. The CDR3 region has the DNA TGCAGTGCCACAGGGCCAGACAGGGGACCCGTTTTTGCTTTCTTT.

Concerning this clonotype itself: The junction departs from germline at one end; a sequencing error may be responsible. The V and J genes are TRBV10-2 and TRBJ2-6; TRBD1 matches at 7 bases. Germline V gene data show CDR1 as WSHSY and CDR2 as SAAADI. This CDR3 has 18 amino acids. The CDR3 protein is CASSYKGQLLSGANVLTF. CDR3 in DNA: TGTGCCAGCAGTTACAAGGGACAGTTGCTCTCTGGGGCCAACGTCCTGACTTTC.

The rearrangement links TRBV10-3 to TRBJ2-5; TRBD1 might be the D (6 bases). Germline loops: CDR1 ENHRY, CDR2 SYGVKD. Trimming took 7 bases from V and 11 from J, leaving 20 bases between them. The CDR3 runs 13 residues. The CDR3 spells CAITGETYNEQYF. DNA of the CDR3: TGTGCCATCACAGGGGAAACCTACAATGAGCAGTACTTC.

This clonotype was recorded a few times. The genes are TRBV7-3 and TRBJ2-5; possibly TRBD1 for D (6 bases). The CDR3 consists of 14 residues. Trimming removed 5 bases at V and 2 bases at J, with 12 bases between. Germline assignment: CDR1 SGHTA and CDR2 FQGTGA. The CDR3 bases are TGTGCCAGCAGCCCGGGACACTTACAAGAGACCCAGTACTTC. It translates to CASSPGHLQETQYF.

V is TRBV7-9 and J is TRBJ1-1; a weak D match, TRBD1 (5 bases). This CDR3 is built from 16 residues. Germline V CDR1 and CDR2: SEHNR, FQNEAQ (reference sequence). V was clipped by 5 bases and J by 0 bases, with 16 bases between them. The CDR3 here is CASSPGASRMNTEAFF. CDR3 bases: TGTGCCAGCAGCCCCGGGGCTAGCAGAATGAACACTGAAGCTTTCTTT. Full variable domain (missing parts from reference TRBV7-9 and TRBJ1-1): DTGVSQNPRHKITKRGQNVTFRCDPISEHNRLYWYRQTLGQGPEFLTYFQNEAQLEKSRLLSDRFSAERPKGSFSTLEIQRTEQGDSAMYLCASSPGASRMNTEAFFGQGTRLTVV.

This clonotype was counted a few times. V gene TRBV11-2 combines with J gene TRBJ2-7; 9 bases align to TRBD1. The germline gives CDR1 SGHAT, CDR2 FQNNGV. The CDR3 consists of 17 residues. After removal of 0 bases from V and 1 base from J, the junction contained 7 bases not matched to a gene. The CDR3 protein is CASSLDSGGQGSYEQYF. The CDR3 nucleotides are TGTGCCAGCAGCTTAGATTCGGGCGGACAGGGGTCCTACGAGCAGTACTTC.

The chain links TRBV5-1 to TRBJ2-5, with a tentative D call TRBD2 (6 bases). Trimming left V 3 bases short and J 7 bases short, with 13 bases between. CDR1 and CDR2 from the germline V gene are SGHRS and YFSETQ. This CDR3 is 13 amino acids long. The CDR3 DNA is TGCGCCAGCAGCTGGAGGGGAACTCGGACCCAGTACTTC. This codes for CASSWRGTRTQYF.

This sequence joins TRBV7-7 and TRBJ2-7; 10 bases fit TRBD2. The J segment lost 0 bases and the V segment lost 11 bases, leaving 10 bases of the junction unmatched. Per germline, CDR1 SSHAT and CDR2 FNYEAQ (reference sequence). The CDR3 length is 15 residues. CDR3 in amino acids: CAWTRTSGISYEQYF. The DNA of the CDR3 is TGTGCCTGGACCCGAACTAGCGGGATCTCCTACGAGCAGTACTTC.

This clonotype came up many times. The chain recombines TRBV9 with TRBJ2-5, with 9 bases matching TRBD2. From germline, CDR1 is SGDLS and CDR2 YYNGEE. V dropped 3 bases and J dropped 7; count of bases not matched to a gene: 7. The length of the CDR3 is 14 residues. The CDR3 DNA sequence: TGTGCCAGCAGCGCTCTAGCGGGAATGGGGACCCAGTACTTC. Protein sequence: CASSALAGMGTQYF.

At least ten counts were recorded for this clonotype. This chain uses TRBV4-3 with TRBJ1-2; D is uncertain. V was clipped by 3 bases and J by 7 bases, with 12 bases between them. This CDR3 has 13 amino acids. CDR1 and CDR2 (germline): LGHNA, YSLEER. CDR3: CASSQVAGGGYTF. The DNA of the CDR3 is TGCGCCAGCAGCCAGGTCGCAGGCGGTGGCTACACCTTC.

This clonotype was picked up a small number of times. The J gene is TRBJ2-5, the V gene TRBV11-2, with D perhaps TRBD1 (6 bases). Germline V gives CDR1 SGHAT, CDR2 FQNNGV. V was pared by 3 bases and J by 1 base, with 15 bases between. The CDR3 loop spans 16 amino acids. CDR3 protein: CASSFPQGSFQETQYF. DNA for the CDR3: TGTGCCAGCAGCTTCCCGCAGGGGAGTTTCCAAGAGACCCAGTACTTC.

This clonotype has ten or more counts. The J gene is TRBJ1-2, the V gene TRBV12-3 or TRBV12-4, with a tentative D call TRBD1 (6 bases). The CDR3 is 15 amino acids. Trimming left V 5 bases short and J 4 bases short, with 17 bases between. The CDR3 is CASSPLYGGIYGYTF. The CDR3 nucleotides are TGTGCCAGCAGTCCACTTTACGGGGGCATCTATGGCTACACCTTC.

The J gene is TRBJ1-1, the V gene TRBV7-2, with D unclear. The V and J ends lost 7 bases and 1 base respectively, with 10 bases between them. Germline CDR1 SGHTA, CDR2 FQGNSA. The CDR3 contains 13 residues. CDR3 amino acids: CASTEGWNTEAFF. CDR3 DNA sequence: TGTGCCAGCACCGAAGGGTGGAACACTGAAGCTTTCTTT.

The rearrangement links TRBV7-8 to TRBJ2-7; 8 bases agree with TRBD1. Germline CDR1 SGHVS, CDR2 FQNEAQ. Trimming took 5 bases from V and 2 from J; bases not matched to a gene: 14. The CDR3 is 17 amino acids. Written as DNA, the CDR3 is TGTGCCAGCAGCCAAGATCTGGGCGGGACAGGCACCTACGAGCAGTACTTC. The encoded protein is CASSQDLGGTGTYEQYF.

A note on this clonotype: The junction departs from germline at one end; a sequencing error may be responsible. The V and J genes are TRBV9 and TRBJ2-2; possibly TRBD1 or TRBD2 for D (6 bases each). CDR1 SGDLS and CDR2 YYNGEE come from the germline V gene. This CDR3 contains 16 residues. The DNA for the CDR3 is TGTGCCAGCAGTGTAGACGGGGGCGCGGGGACCGGGGAGCTGTTTTTT. It translates to CASSVDGGAGTGELFF. The full variable domain, completed using reference TRBV9 and TRBJ2-2, is DSGVTQTPKHLITATGQRVTLRCSPRSGDLSVYWYQQSLDQGLQFLIQYYNGEERAKGNILERFSAQQFPDLHSELNLSSLELGDSALYFCASSVDGGAGTGELFFGEGSRLTVL.

The rearrangement uses TRBV6-5 and TRBJ1-4; D not certain. V lost 6 bases to trimming and J lost 8 bases, with 10 bases between them. The CDR3 spans 12 residues. Germline-derived CDR1 and CDR2 are MNHEY and SVGAGI. This CDR3 is CASRFEREKLFF. DNA for the CDR3: TGTGCCAGCAGATTCGAGCGGGAAAAACTGTTTTTT.

Many counts were recorded for this clonotype. The chain joins TRBV7-8 to TRBJ1-6; no reliable D call. The CDR3 runs 15 residues. CDR1 is SGHVS and CDR2 is FQNEAQ in the germline V gene. Trimming took off 1 base at V and 0 bases at J, with 4 bases between the two ends. CDR3 amino acids: CASSLGFSYNSPLHF. CDR3 sequence (DNA): TGTGCCAGCAGCTTAGGGTTCTCCTATAATTCACCCCTCCACTTT. The whole variable domain, remainder taken from reference TRBV7-8 and TRBJ1-6, is GAGVSQSPRYKVAKRGQDVALRCDPISGHVSLFWYQQALGQGPEFLTYFQNEAQLDKSGLPSDRFFAERPEGSVSTLKIQRTQQEDSAVYLCASSLGFSYNSPLHFGNGTRLTVT.

The CDR3 coding sequence is TGTGCCAGCAGTCAACCCCTCCGGACTAGCGGGAGGTACGAGCAGTACTTC. This codes for CASSQPLRTSGRYEQYF. This chain uses TRBV6-5 with TRBJ2-7, with 14 bases identical to TRBD2. The CDR3 is 17 residues long. V dropped 5 bases and J dropped 4; count of bases not matched to a gene: 10. In germline, CDR1 is MNHEY, CDR2 SVGAGI.

V is TRBV7-9 and J is TRBJ1-1, with D perhaps TRBD1 (5 bases). The CDR3 runs to 14 residues. Germline lookup yields CDR1 SEHNR and CDR2 FQNEAQ (reference sequence). With 6 bases removed from V and 4 bases from J, the gap between germline ends came to 15 bases. As DNA, the CDR3 is TGTGCCAGCAGTCCTTCAGGGCTCGGCACTGAAGCTTTCTTT. Translating it yields CASSPSGLGTEAFF.

This clonotype was seen repeatedly, ten times or more. The chain carries TRBV4-3 and TRBJ2-7; TRBD1 aligns across 8 bases. This CDR3 spans 15 amino acids. From germline, CDR1 is LGHNA and CDR2 YSLEER. The trim removed 3 bases at V and 2 bases at J, leaving 6 bases unmatched. The DNA of the CDR3 is TGCGCCAGCAGCCACCTAGGACAGGGAGCCTACGAGCAGTACTTC. Protein: CASSHLGQGAYEQYF.

This clonotype was observed at least ten times. The chain carries TRBV2 and TRBJ2-5, with D perhaps assigned TRBD1 or TRBD2 (5 bases each). CDR1 is SNHLY, CDR2 FYNNEI, per germline. The CDR3 loop spans 16 amino acids. V gave up 7 bases and J gave up 5 bases, with 23 bases separating them. Here the CDR3 DNA reads TGTGCCAGCACCCTCGTGACGGGGCCCTCCCAGGAGACCCAGTACTTC. It is translated as CASTLVTGPSQETQYF.

The chain joins TRBV14 to TRBJ2-7, with D possibly being TRBD1 (5 bases). Per the germline V gene, CDR1 is SGHDN and CDR2 is FVKESK. V was clipped by 4 bases and J by 4 bases, with 17 bases between them. CDR3 length equals 15 residues. CDR3 sequence reads: CASSPRARSIYEQYF. The CDR3, as DNA: TGTGCCAGCAGCCCCAGGGCGAGAAGTATATACGAGCAGTACTTC.

This clonotype was seen repeatedly, ten times or more. V and J are TRBV12-3 or TRBV12-4 and TRBJ1-6, with 9 nucleotides matching TRBD1. CDR3 length equals 17 residues. Germline trimming cut 1 base from V and 6 bases from J; bases unmatched to any gene: 7. The CDR3 spells CASSLGYRGRANSPLHF. In DNA form, the CDR3 reads TGTGCCAGCAGTTTAGGCTACAGGGGGCGAGCTAATTCACCCCTCCACTTT.